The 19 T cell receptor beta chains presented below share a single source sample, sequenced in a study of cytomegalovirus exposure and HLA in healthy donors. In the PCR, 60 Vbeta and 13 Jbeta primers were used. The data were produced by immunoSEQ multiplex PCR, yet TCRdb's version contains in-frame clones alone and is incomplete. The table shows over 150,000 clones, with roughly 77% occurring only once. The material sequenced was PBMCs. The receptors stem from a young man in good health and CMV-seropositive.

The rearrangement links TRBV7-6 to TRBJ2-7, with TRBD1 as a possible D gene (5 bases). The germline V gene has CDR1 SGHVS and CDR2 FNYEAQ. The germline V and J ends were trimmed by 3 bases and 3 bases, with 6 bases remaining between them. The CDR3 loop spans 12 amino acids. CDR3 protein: CASSFQGYEQYF. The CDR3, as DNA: TGTGCCAGCAGCTTCCAGGGCTACGAGCAGTACTTC.

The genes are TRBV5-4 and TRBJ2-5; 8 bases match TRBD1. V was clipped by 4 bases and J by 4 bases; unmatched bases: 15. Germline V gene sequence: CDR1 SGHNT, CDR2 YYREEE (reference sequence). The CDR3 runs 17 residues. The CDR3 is CASSGPGPQGAAETQYF. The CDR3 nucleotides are TGTGCCAGCAGCGGACCGGGACCCCAGGGGGCTGCAGAGACCCAGTACTTC.

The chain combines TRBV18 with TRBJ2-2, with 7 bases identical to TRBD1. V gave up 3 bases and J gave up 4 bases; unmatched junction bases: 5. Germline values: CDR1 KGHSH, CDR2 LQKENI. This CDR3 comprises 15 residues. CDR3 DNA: TGTGCCAGCTCACCGTATGAGGGGGCCACCGGGGAGCTGTTTTTT. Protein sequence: CASSPYEGATGELFF.

CDR3 residues: CASSLGGTGRETQYF. In DNA form, the CDR3 reads TGTGCCAGCAGCTTGGGAGGGACAGGGAGAGAGACCCAGTACTTC. This chain joins TRBV5-4 and TRBJ2-5; 9 bases align to TRBD1. The CDR3 runs 15 residues. The germline V gene encodes CDR1 SGHNT and CDR2 YYREEE (reference sequence). The J segment lost 4 bases and the V segment lost 0 bases, leaving 4 bases of the junction unmatched.

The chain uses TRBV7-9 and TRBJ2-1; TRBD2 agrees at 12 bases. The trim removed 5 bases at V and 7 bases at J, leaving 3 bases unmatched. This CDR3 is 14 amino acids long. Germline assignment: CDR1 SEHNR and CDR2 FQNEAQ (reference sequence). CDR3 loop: CASSIGLAGNEQFF. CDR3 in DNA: TGTGCCAGCAGCATTGGACTAGCGGGGAATGAGCAGTTCTTC. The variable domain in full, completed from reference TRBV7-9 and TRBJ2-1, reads DTGVSQNPRHKITKRGQNVTFRCDPISEHNRLYWYRQTLGQGPEFLTYFQNEAQLEKSRLLSDRFSAERPKGSFSTLEIQRTEQGDSAMYLCASSIGLAGNEQFFGPGTRLTVL.

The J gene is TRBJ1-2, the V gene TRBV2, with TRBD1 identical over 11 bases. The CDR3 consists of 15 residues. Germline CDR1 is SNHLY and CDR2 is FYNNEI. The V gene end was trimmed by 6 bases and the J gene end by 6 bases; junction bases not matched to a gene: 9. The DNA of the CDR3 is TGTGCCAGCAGGTGGACAGGGGGCGCAGGAGATGGCTACACCTTC. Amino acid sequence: CASRWTGGAGDGYTF.

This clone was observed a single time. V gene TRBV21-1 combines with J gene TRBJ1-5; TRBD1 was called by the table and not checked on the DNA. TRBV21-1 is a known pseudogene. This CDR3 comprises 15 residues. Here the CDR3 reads CASSKRDRGNQPQHF. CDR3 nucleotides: TGTGCCAGCAGCAAACGTGACAGGGGAAATCAGCCCCAGCATTTT.

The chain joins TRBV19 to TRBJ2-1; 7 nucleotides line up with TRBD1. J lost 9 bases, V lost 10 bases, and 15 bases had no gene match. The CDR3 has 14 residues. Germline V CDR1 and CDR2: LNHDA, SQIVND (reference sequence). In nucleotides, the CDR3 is TGTGCCACTAGAAGGGGAAGCAGGGGGACTGAGCAGTTCTTC. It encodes CATRRGSRGTEQFF.

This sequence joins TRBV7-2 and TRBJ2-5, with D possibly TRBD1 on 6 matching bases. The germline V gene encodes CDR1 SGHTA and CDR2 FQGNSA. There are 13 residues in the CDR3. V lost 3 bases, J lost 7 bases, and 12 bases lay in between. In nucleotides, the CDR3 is TGTGCCAGCAGCTTTCGGACAGAGGGGACCCAGTACTTC. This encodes CASSFRTEGTQYF. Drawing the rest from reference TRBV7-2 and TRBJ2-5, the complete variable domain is GAGVSQSPSNKVTEKGKDVELRCDPISGHTALYWYRQSLGQGLEFLIYFQGNSAPDKSGLPSDRFSAERTGGSVSTLTIQRTQQEDSAVYLCASSFRTEGTQYFGPGTRLLVL.

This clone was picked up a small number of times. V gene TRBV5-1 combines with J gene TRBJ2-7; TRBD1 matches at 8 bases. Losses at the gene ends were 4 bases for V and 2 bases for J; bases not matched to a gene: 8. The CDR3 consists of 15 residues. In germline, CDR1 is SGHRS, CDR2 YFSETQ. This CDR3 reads CASSPSGTGPYEQYF. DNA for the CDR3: TGCGCCAGCAGCCCCTCGGGGACAGGCCCCTACGAGCAGTACTTC.

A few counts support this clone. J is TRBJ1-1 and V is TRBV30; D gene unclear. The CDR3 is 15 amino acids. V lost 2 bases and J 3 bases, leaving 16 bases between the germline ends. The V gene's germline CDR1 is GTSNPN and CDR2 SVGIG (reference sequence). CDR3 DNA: TGTGCCTGGAGTCACCCGGTGGGCTTCTACACTGAAGCTTTCTTT. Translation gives CAWSHPVGFYTEAFF.

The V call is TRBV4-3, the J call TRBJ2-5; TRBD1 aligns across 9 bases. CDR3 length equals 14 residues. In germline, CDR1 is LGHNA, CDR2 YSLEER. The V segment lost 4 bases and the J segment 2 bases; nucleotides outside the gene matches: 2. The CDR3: CASSPGTGQETQYF. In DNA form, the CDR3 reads TGCGCCAGCAGCCCCGGGACAGGGCAAGAGACCCAGTACTTC.

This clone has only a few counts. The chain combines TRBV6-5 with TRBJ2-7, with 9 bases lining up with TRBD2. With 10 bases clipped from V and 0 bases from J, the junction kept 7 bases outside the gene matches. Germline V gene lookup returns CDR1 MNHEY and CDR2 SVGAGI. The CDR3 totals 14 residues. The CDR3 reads CATKREVFSYEQYF. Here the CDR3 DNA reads TGTGCCACCAAGCGGGAGGTATTCTCCTACGAGCAGTACTTC.

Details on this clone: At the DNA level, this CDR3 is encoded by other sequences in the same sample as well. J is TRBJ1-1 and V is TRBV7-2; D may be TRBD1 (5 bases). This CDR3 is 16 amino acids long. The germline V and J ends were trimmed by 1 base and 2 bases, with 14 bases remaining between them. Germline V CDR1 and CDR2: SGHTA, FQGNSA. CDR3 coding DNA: TGTGCCAGCAGCTTAGTGGGGCTGGGGGGAAACACTGAAGCTTTCTTT. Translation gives CASSLVGLGGNTEAFF.

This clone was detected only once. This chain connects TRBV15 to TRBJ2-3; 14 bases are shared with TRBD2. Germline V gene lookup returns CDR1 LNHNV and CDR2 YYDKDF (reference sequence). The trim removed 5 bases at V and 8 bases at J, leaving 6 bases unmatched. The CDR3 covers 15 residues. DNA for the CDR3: TGTGCCACCAGCCTCGGGACTAGCGGGGGAGGTACGCAGTATTTT. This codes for CATSLGTSGGGTQYF.

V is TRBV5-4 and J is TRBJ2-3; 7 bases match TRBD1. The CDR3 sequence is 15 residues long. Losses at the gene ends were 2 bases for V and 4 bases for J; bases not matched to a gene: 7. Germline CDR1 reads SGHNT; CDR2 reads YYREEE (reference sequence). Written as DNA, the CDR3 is TGTGCCAGCAGCTTCCCCACAGGGGTCGCAGATACGCAGTATTTT. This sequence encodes CASSFPTGVADTQYF.

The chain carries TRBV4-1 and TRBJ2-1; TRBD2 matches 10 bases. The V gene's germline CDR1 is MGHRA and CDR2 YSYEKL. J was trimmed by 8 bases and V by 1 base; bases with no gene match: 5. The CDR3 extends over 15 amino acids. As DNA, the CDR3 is TGCGCCAGCAGCCAAGCCGGGACTAGCGTCGATGAGCAGTTCTTC. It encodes CASSQAGTSVDEQFF.

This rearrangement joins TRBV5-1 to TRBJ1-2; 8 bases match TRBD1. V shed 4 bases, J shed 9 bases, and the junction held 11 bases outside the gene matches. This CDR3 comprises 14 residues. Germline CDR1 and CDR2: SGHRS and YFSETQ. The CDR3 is CASSKETGEVRYTF. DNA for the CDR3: TGCGCCAGCAGCAAAGAGACAGGGGAGGTTCGCTACACCTTC.

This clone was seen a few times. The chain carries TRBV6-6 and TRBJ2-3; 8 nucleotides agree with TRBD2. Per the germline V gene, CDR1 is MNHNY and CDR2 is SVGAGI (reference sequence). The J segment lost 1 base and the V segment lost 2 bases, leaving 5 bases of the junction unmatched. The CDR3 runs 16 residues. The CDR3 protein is CASSYPFSGGTDTQYF. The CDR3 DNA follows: TGTGCCAGCAGTTACCCCTTTAGCGGGGGCACAGATACGCAGTATTTT.